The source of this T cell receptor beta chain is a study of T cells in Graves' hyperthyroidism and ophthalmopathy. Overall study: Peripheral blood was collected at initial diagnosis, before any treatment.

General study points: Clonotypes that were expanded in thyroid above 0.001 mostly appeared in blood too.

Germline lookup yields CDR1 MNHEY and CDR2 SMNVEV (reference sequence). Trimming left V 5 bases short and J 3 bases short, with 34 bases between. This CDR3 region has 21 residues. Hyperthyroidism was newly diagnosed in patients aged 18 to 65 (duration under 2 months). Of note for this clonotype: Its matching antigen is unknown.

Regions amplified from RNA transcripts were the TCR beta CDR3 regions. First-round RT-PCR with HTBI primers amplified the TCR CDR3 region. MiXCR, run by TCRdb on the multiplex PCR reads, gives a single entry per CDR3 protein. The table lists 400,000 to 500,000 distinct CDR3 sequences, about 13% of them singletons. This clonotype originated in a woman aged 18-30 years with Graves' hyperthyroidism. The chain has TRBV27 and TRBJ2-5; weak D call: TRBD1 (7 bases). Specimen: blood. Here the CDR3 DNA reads TGTGCCAGCAGTGGGCTGGGGGGAAACTTAGGGGGCGCGGCGTGGGAAGAGACCCAGTACTTC. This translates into CASSGLGGNLGGAAWEETQYF.